What follows describes a single TCR beta chain. This sample is part of a study of blood T cell repertoires in COVID-19. The ends lost 0 bases at V and 5 bases at J; junction bases unmatched: 3. CDR3 length: 14 residues. Looked up from germline, CDR1 is SEHNR and CDR2 is FQNEAQ (reference sequence). The table came from immunoSEQ multiplex PCR; TCRdb's copy has only in-frame clones and leaves some out. This table has tens of thousands of clones, 85% to 90% appearing once. Sequencing was done on a sample of peripheral blood. This sequence was found in a human donor in a cohort sampled during active COVID-19. The chain uses TRBV7-9 and TRBJ2-7; TRBD1 matches at 8 bases. CDR3 loop: CASSLAGTGDEQYF. For the CDR3, the DNA is TGTGCCAGCAGCTTAGCGGGGACAGGCGACGAGCAGTACTTC. The variable domain in full, completed from reference TRBV7-9 and TRBJ2-7, reads DTGVSQNPRHKITKRGQNVTFRCDPISEHNRLYWYRQTLGQGPEFLTYFQNEAQLEKSRLLSDRFSAERPKGSFSTLEIQRTEQGDSAMYLCASSLAGTGDEQYFGPGTRLTVT.